This T cell receptor (beta chain) was captured in a study of blood T cell repertoires in COVID-19. Those enrolled, adults aged about 18 to 95 years, came from about two dozen US areas. Donors in Cohort 3 who had recovered were those with two negative PCRs, healthcare professional clearance, or resolution of their symptoms. Germline V gives CDR1 ENHRY, CDR2 SYGVKD. V was cut by 0 bases and J by 7 bases, with 10 bases left in between. The CDR3 is made up of 14 amino acids. TCRdb's copy holds only in-frame clones and misses some; the assay was immunoSEQ multiplex PCR. Among more than 300,000 clones listed, roughly 90% were seen once.

The chain recombines TRBV10-3 with TRBJ1-5, with D tentatively TRBD1 (5 bases). The TCR sequence derives from a woman aged 25 to 39 who had recovered from COVID-19. The sequenced material came from PBMCs or T cells enriched from blood (not recorded which). The CDR3 nucleotides read TGTGCCATCAGTGAGTCCAGGGAAGGACAGCCCCAGCATTTT. This translates into CAISESREGQPQHF.